These 18 T cell receptor beta chains share one sample of origin, sequenced in a study of post-analysis software for immune sequencing data. Their antigens are not known. Study-wide results and limits: Included in a set of about five TRBV segments more frequent in patients than controls were TRBV5-6, TRBV5-1 and TRBV20-1.

Included in the TCR beta cDNA libraries were unique molecular identifiers. TCRdb fed the PCR reads into MiXCR, producing one record per CDR3 protein. The table includes more than 450,000 distinct CDR3 sequences, around 31% detected once. Sequences were obtained from blood. Receptors originate from a girl between 2 and 17 years old with multiple sclerosis.

This clonotype was seen a handful of times. The chain is built from TRBV20-1 and TRBJ2-2; no reliable D call. Germline CDR1 DFQATT, CDR2 SNEGSKA (reference sequence). The CDR3 length is 13 residues. V gave up 1 base and J gave up 1 base, with 4 bases separating them. CDR3 region: CSARGRNTGELFF. DNA of the CDR3: TGCAGTGCTAGAGGCAGGAACACCGGGGAGCTGTTTTTT.

This clonotype was counted a few times. The genes are TRBV4-1 and TRBJ2-4; D may be TRBD2 (5 bases). The DNA end lines up better with TRBJ2-7; the J call may be wrong. Germline V gene data show CDR1 as MGHRA and CDR2 as YSYEKL. The CDR3 spans 15 residues. The CDR3 loop reads CASSQEEVTDREQYF. The CDR3 DNA reads as TGCGCCAGCAGCCAAGAGGAGGTTACGGATCGCGAGCAGTACTTC.

The CDR3 coding sequence is TGCAGTGAGGCTAGCGGGGGGGCGGATGAGCAGTTCTTC. It codes for CSEASGGADEQFF. V is TRBV29-1 and J is TRBJ2-1; TRBD2 agrees at 12 bases. Germline CDR1 reads SQVTM; CDR2 reads ANQGSEA. The CDR3 is made up of 13 amino acids.

This chain connects TRBV3-1 to TRBJ1-4, with 10 bases that match TRBD1. Germline V gene data show CDR1 as LGHDT and CDR2 as YNNKEL (reference sequence). The CDR3 loop spans 15 amino acids. Trimming took 3 bases from V and 6 from J; bases not matched to a gene: 4. The CDR3 region is CASSQAGTGDEKLFF. In DNA form, the CDR3 reads TGTGCCAGCAGCCAGGCCGGGACAGGGGATGAAAAACTGTTTTTT. Full variable domain (outside the CDR3, taken from reference TRBV3-1 and TRBJ1-4): DTAVSQTPKYLVTQMGNDKSIKCEQNLGHDTMYWYKQDSKKFLKIMFSYNNKELIINETVPNRFSPKSPDKAHLNLHINSLELGDSAVYFCASSQAGTGDEKLFFGSGTQLSVL.

V gene TRBV2 combines with J gene TRBJ1-1; D is undetermined. With 8 bases removed from V and 0 bases from J, the gap between germline ends came to 10 bases. Germline assignment: CDR1 SNHLY and CDR2 FYNNEI. The CDR3 sequence is 13 residues long. The CDR3 spells CASGTLLNTEAFF. The CDR3 DNA is TGTGCCAGCGGAACATTACTGAACACTGAAGCTTTCTTT. The entire variable domain, with the rest obtained from reference TRBV2 and TRBJ1-1, is as follows: EPEVTQTPSHQVTQMGQEVILRCVPISNHLYFYWYRQILGQKVEFLVSFYNNEISEKSEIFDDQFSVERPDGSNFTLKIRSTKLEDSAMYFCASGTLLNTEAFFGQGTRLTVV.

This chain links TRBV29-1 with TRBJ2-7, with 9 positions matching TRBD1. The closer fit of TRBJ2-5 to the DNA end suggests the J call may be wrong. The length of the CDR3 is 12 residues. CDR1 SQVTM and CDR2 ANQGSEA come from the germline V gene. The CDR3 coding sequence is TGCAGCGTCGGGACAGGGCCGGAGACCCAGTACTTC. It yields the protein CSVGTGPETQYF.

The DNA of the CDR3 is TGCGCCAGCAGCCAAGATGAGCAGCGGGAGTACAATGAGCAGTTCTTC. It specifies CASSQDEQREYNEQFF. The genes are TRBV4-1 and TRBJ2-1; 8 bases are shared with TRBD2. The CDR3 spans 16 residues. With V trimmed by 0 bases and J by 4 bases, 5 bases remained unmatched. Germline-derived CDR1 and CDR2 are MGHRA and YSYEKL.

CDR3 sequence (DNA): TGTGCCAGCAGCTTAGGGACTTATTACAATGAGCAGTTCTTC. Amino acid sequence: CASSLGTYYNEQFF. The rearrangement uses TRBV7-9 and TRBJ2-1, with D maybe TRBD2 (5 bases). Trimming took off 1 base at V and 4 bases at J, with 8 bases between the two ends. This CDR3 is 14 amino acids long. Germline V lookup: CDR1 SEHNR, CDR2 FQNEAQ (reference sequence).

The chain has TRBV11-2 and TRBJ2-5; 7 bases are shared with TRBD1. CDR1 and CDR2 from the germline V gene are SGHAT and FQNNGV. Trimming cost V 8 bases and J 5 bases; bases outside gene matches: 5. The CDR3 totals 12 residues. CDR3 bases: TGTGCCAGCGGGACAGTGGGGGAGACCCAGTACTTC. Translating it yields CASGTVGETQYF.

The CDR3 DNA sequence: TGTGCCAGCAGCTTTAAGACCGAGATCTCTGGCTACACCTTC. Translating it yields CASSFKTEISGYTF. V gene TRBV12-3 or TRBV12-4 combines with J gene TRBJ1-2, with no clear D. V lost 6 bases and J 7 bases, leaving 18 bases between the germline ends. CDR3 length: 14 amino acids.

This clonotype has just a few counts. The chain is built from TRBV2 and TRBJ2-1; D might be TRBD2 (6 bases). Germline-derived CDR1 and CDR2 are SNHLY and FYNNEI. The CDR3 spans 17 residues. V was shortened by 0 bases and J by 0 bases, with 12 bases between the two germline ends. The DNA of the CDR3 is TGTGCCAGCAGTGAAGCGGGACTCATGAGCTCCTACAATGAGCAGTTCTTC. Amino acid sequence: CASSEAGLMSSYNEQFF.

The rearrangement joins TRBV7-2 to TRBJ1-6, with D unresolved. The germline CDR1 and CDR2 sequences are SGHTA and FQGNSA. This CDR3 spans 15 amino acids. V was shortened by 1 base and J by 5 bases, with 9 bases between the two germline ends. CDR3 coding DNA: TGTGCCAGCAGCTTAGTACAGTCAAATAATTCACCCCTCCACTTT. Amino acid sequence: CASSLVQSNNSPLHF.

The gene calls are TRBV18 and TRBJ1-5; tentatively, D is TRBD1 (6 bases). Trimming removed 2 bases at V and 7 bases at J, with 12 bases between. This CDR3 is built from 14 residues. CDR1 KGHSH and CDR2 LQKENI come from the germline V gene. CDR3 in amino acids: CASSPGGQGQPQHF. The CDR3 region has the DNA TGTGCCAGCTCACCAGGGGGCCAGGGCCAGCCCCAGCATTTT.

This sequence joins TRBV5-1 and TRBJ2-7, with 8 nucleotides matching TRBD1. The J call may be incorrect, as the DNA end agrees better with TRBJ2-5. The CDR3 is 14 residues long. In germline, CDR1 is SGHRS, CDR2 YFSETQ. CDR3 sequence reads: CASSGRGPRETQYF. The CDR3 DNA reads as TGCGCCAGCAGTGGCAGGGGGCCTAGAGAGACCCAGTACTTC.

The sample holds a few counts of this clonotype. Germline is not matched at one junction end, which may reflect a read error. This CDR3 is CASNLGYEQYF. The CDR3 nucleotides are TGTGCCAGCAACTTAGGGTACGAGCAGTACTTC. This rearrangement joins TRBV7-2 to TRBJ2-7, with D unresolved. From germline, CDR1 is SGHTA and CDR2 FQGNSA. The CDR3 contains 11 residues.

The chain employs TRBV7-2 and TRBJ2-2; D is undetermined. The germline CDR1 and CDR2 sequences are SGHTA and FQGNSA. The CDR3 spans 16 residues. With 4 bases removed from V and 6 bases from J, the gap between germline ends came to 18 bases. Here the CDR3 DNA reads TGTGCCAGCAGCTCCTTCCGGAGCTTACTGGCCGGGGAGCTGTTTTTT. This codes for CASSSFRSLLAGELFF. The variable domain in full, completed from reference TRBV7-2 and TRBJ2-2, reads GAGVSQSPSNKVTEKGKDVELRCDPISGHTALYWYRQSLGQGLEFLIYFQGNSAPDKSGLPSDRFSAERTGGSVSTLTIQRTQQEDSAVYLCASSSFRSLLAGELFFGEGSRLTVL.

The chain carries TRBV18 and TRBJ2-7; D possibly uses TRBD1 or TRBD2 (5 bases each). There are 14 residues in the CDR3. Germline CDR1 is KGHSH and CDR2 is LQKENI. V dropped 4 bases and J dropped 2 bases, with 12 bases sitting between them. CDR3 DNA: TGTGCCAGCTCACGTGGGACCGACACCTACGAGCAGTACTTC. It yields the protein CASSRGTDTYEQYF.

This clonotype was picked up a small number of times. The rearrangement links TRBV6-1 to TRBJ2-3, with 8 bases that match TRBD2. After removal of 6 bases from V and 5 bases from J, the junction contained 7 bases not matched to a gene. The CDR3 totals 14 residues. CDR1 and CDR2 from the germline V gene are MNHNS and SASEGT. CDR3 sequence (DNA): TGTGCCAGCAGGAGGGCGGGGGGAAAAGATACGCAGTATTTT. Protein product: CASRRAGGKDTQYF.